These 20 T cell receptor beta chains came from one sample sequenced in a study of cytomegalovirus exposure and HLA in healthy donors. It was with 60 Vbeta and 13 Jbeta primers that the PCR ran. The table came from immunoSEQ multiplex PCR; TCRdb's copy has only in-frame clones and leaves some out. The sample carries 130,000 or so clones, around 74% recorded once. Sequencing used PBMCs. The origin of the receptors is a man aged 35 to 55 in good health and CMV-seropositive.

V and J are TRBV9 and TRBJ2-1; TRBD2 is a possible D gene (6 bases). Germline values: CDR1 SGDLS, CDR2 YYNGEE. V dropped 0 bases and J dropped 4 bases, with 11 bases sitting between them. CDR3 length: 15 residues. The chain's CDR3 is CASSVGEEVYNEQFF. CDR3 in DNA: TGTGCCAGCAGCGTAGGGGAGGAGGTATACAATGAGCAGTTCTTC.

The CDR3 region is CASSGQGYTEAFF. The CDR3 bases are TGTGCCAGCAGTGGACAGGGTTACACTGAAGCTTTCTTT. The chain links TRBV6-1 to TRBJ1-1; 7 bases are a match to TRBD1. With 4 bases clipped from V and 3 bases from J, the junction kept 2 bases outside the gene matches. CDR3 length: 13 residues. Germline loops: CDR1 MNHNS, CDR2 SASEGT.

A few counts support this clone. J is TRBJ2-1 and V is TRBV2, with TRBD2 identical over 12 bases. This CDR3 spans 15 amino acids. The junction had 9 bases not matched to a gene; V was cut back by 5 bases and J by 10 bases. Germline V lookup: CDR1 SNHLY, CDR2 FYNNEI. CDR3: CASSTGLAGKGEQFF. The CDR3, as DNA: TGTGCCAGCAGTACCGGACTAGCGGGAAAAGGCGAGCAGTTCTTC.

The chain is built from TRBV14 and TRBJ2-5; 12 bases align to TRBD2. The CDR3 spans 17 residues. V gave up 1 base and J gave up 5 bases; unmatched junction bases: 8. Per the germline V gene, CDR1 is SGHDN and CDR2 is FVKESK. The DNA of the CDR3 is TGTGCCAGCAGCCAAGGGACTAGCGGGGCTTGGAGGGAGACCCAGTACTTC. Residues: CASSQGTSGAWRETQYF.

The chain is built from TRBV19 and TRBJ1-2, with 8 nucleotides matching TRBD1. Germline V gives CDR1 LNHDA, CDR2 SQIVND (reference sequence). The V gene end was trimmed by 6 bases and the J gene end by 5 bases; junction bases not matched to a gene: 11. This CDR3 comprises 15 residues. The CDR3 DNA is TGTGCCAGTAGAAACGGACAGGGCGGAGCATATGGCTACACCTTC. Protein product: CASRNGQGGAYGYTF. Combining the CDR3 with reference TRBV19 and TRBJ1-2 gives the whole variable domain DGGITQSPKYLFRKEGQNVTLSCEQNLNHDAMYWYRQDPGQGLRLIYYSQIVNDFQKGDIAEGYSVSREKKESFPLTVTSAQKNPTAFYLCASRNGQGGAYGYTFGSGTRLTVV.

The chain uses TRBV27 and TRBJ2-1, with D possibly matching TRBD1 (5 bases). The CDR3 has 13 residues. CDR1 and CDR2 from the germline V gene are MNHEY and SMNVEV (reference sequence). V lost 7 bases and J lost 3, with 10 bases in between. CDR3 coding DNA: TGTGCCAGCATGAATAGGGGCTACAATGAGCAGTTCTTC. Its protein product is CASMNRGYNEQFF.

The rearrangement joins TRBV13 to TRBJ2-7; 7 bases agree with TRBD2. This CDR3 has 13 amino acids. The germline V gene encodes CDR1 PRHDT and CDR2 FYEKMQ (reference sequence). V lost 1 base to trimming and J lost 6 bases; unmatched junction nucleotides: 3. The CDR3 region is CASSLDPGGEQYF. The DNA for the CDR3 is TGTGCCAGCAGCTTAGATCCGGGAGGCGAGCAGTACTTC.

The chain couples TRBV10-3 to TRBJ2-7; D may be TRBD1 (6 bases). This CDR3 has 14 amino acids. V gave up 5 bases and J gave up 3 bases, with 14 bases separating them. Germline CDR1 is ENHRY and CDR2 is SYGVKD. Here the CDR3 DNA reads TGTGCCATCAGTCCCTTAGGGGGTAACTACGAGCAGTACTTC. This sequence encodes CAISPLGGNYEQYF.

The CDR3 reads CASSFRGGGSYEQYF. The CDR3 DNA reads as TGTGCCAGCAGTTTTCGGGGGGGTGGCTCCTACGAGCAGTACTTC. V and J are TRBV28 and TRBJ2-7, with 8 bases fitting TRBD2. V lost 3 bases to trimming and J lost 0 bases; unmatched junction nucleotides: 4. The CDR3 extends over 15 amino acids. Germline lookup yields CDR1 MDHEN and CDR2 SYDVKM.

This sequence joins TRBV12-2 and TRBJ2-7; TRBD2 reflects the table's D call only, with no check against the DNA. TRBV12-2 is assigned pseudogene status. The CDR3 has 11 amino acids. The CDR3 spells CASRPWEEQYF. The CDR3 bases are TGTGCAAGTCGCCCCTGGGAGGAGCAGTACTTC.

V gene TRBV5-1 combines with J gene TRBJ2-7, with TRBD1 identical over 7 bases. CDR3 length equals 15 residues. Germline CDR1 and CDR2: SGHRS and YFSETQ. The junction had 8 bases not matched to a gene; V was cut back by 5 bases and J by 0 bases. The CDR3 coding sequence is TGCGCCAGCAGACCCCGAGGGGGCGACTCCTACGAGCAGTACTTC. As protein: CASRPRGGDSYEQYF.

This clone was counted a few times. V is TRBV27 and J is TRBJ2-7; a weak D match, TRBD2 (6 bases). Germline V lookup: CDR1 MNHEY, CDR2 SMNVEV (reference sequence). This CDR3 has 16 residues. V was clipped by 6 bases and J by 0 bases, with 18 bases between them. This CDR3 is CASSHIGGVSSYEQYF. CDR3 bases: TGTGCCAGCAGCCACATCGGCGGGGTGAGCTCCTACGAGCAGTACTTC.

This chain connects TRBV7-9 to TRBJ1-4, with 10 positions matching TRBD1. Germline CDR1 is SEHNR and CDR2 is FQNEAQ (reference sequence). V was clipped by 0 bases and J by 7 bases; unmatched bases: 5. The CDR3 has 16 amino acids. The CDR3 nucleotides read TGTGCCAGCAGCTTAGCCAGACAGGGGGCCTCTGAAAAACTGTTTTTT. Translating it yields CASSLARQGASEKLFF.

This chain joins TRBV28 and TRBJ1-5; D not resolved. The germline V and J ends were trimmed by 7 bases and 4 bases, with 11 bases remaining between them. Per the germline V gene, CDR1 is MDHEN and CDR2 is SYDVKM. CDR3 size: 13 residues. The CDR3 protein is CASNGEPNQPQHF. The CDR3 DNA follows: TGTGCCAGCAACGGGGAACCGAATCAGCCCCAGCATTTT. Complete variable domain (other parts from reference TRBV28 and TRBJ1-5): DVKVTQSSRYLVKRTGEKVFLECVQDMDHENMFWYRQDPGLGLRLIYFSYDVKMKEKGDIPEGYSVSREKKERFSLILESASTNQTSMYLCASNGEPNQPQHFGDGTRLSIL.

The chain carries TRBV27 and TRBJ2-2; 9 nucleotides align to TRBD1. The germline gives CDR1 MNHEY, CDR2 SMNVEV (reference sequence). The V segment lost 2 bases and the J segment 4 bases; nucleotides outside the gene matches: 11. CDR3 length equals 18 residues. Here the CDR3 DNA reads TGTGCCAGCAGTTTAGCAGGGGGGACAGGGCGTATCACCGGGGAGCTGTTTTTT. Translating gives CASSLAGGTGRITGELFF.

The genes are TRBV5-6 and TRBJ2-1, with TRBD2 identical over 7 bases. The CDR3 is 15 residues long. Germline V gives CDR1 SGHDT, CDR2 YYEEEE. The V and J ends lost 5 bases and 9 bases, in that order; junction bases with no gene match: 14. The chain's CDR3 is CASSRLAMRDGEQFF. The CDR3 bases are TGTGCCAGCAGTCGACTAGCTATGAGGGACGGTGAGCAGTTCTTC.

This clone was observed a handful of times. The genes are TRBV7-9 and TRBJ2-5; 15 bases are a match to TRBD2. The end of the DNA aligns better with TRBJ2-7, so the J call may be wrong. The germline V gene has CDR1 SEHNR and CDR2 FQNEAQ (reference sequence). CDR3 size: 18 residues. Written as DNA, the CDR3 is TGTGCCAGCAGCGTCACCGGGACTAGCGGGAGGAGCTCCTACGAGCAGTACTTC. Protein sequence: CASSVTGTSGRSSYEQYF.

The gene calls are TRBV9 and TRBJ2-1, with a possible D match to TRBD1 (6 bases). Trimming left V 0 bases short and J 12 bases short, with 16 bases between. The CDR3 spans 14 residues. Germline V gene sequence: CDR1 SGDLS, CDR2 YYNGEE. CDR3 protein: CASSVAWAQGSQFF. In nucleotides, the CDR3 is TGTGCCAGCAGCGTAGCTTGGGCACAGGGATCGCAGTTCTTC.

The J gene is TRBJ2-5, the V gene TRBV10-2, with D hard to call. TRBJ2-7 matches the DNA end more closely, so the J call is doubtful. CDR3 length: 14 residues. CDR1 and CDR2 (germline): WSHSY, SAAADI. CDR3 coding DNA: TGCGCCAGCAGTGAAATTAGTGGTGTATACGAGCAGTACTTC. The encoded protein is CASSEISGVYEQYF.

This clone was counted only a few times. This chain joins TRBV7-6 and TRBJ2-3, with a possible D match to TRBD1 (5 bases). This CDR3 contains 16 residues. Trimming removed 5 bases from V and 2 bases from J, with 17 bases in between. In germline, CDR1 is SGHVS, CDR2 FNYEAQ. The CDR3 region is CASSPMGRGITDTQYF. In nucleotides, the CDR3 is TGTGCCAGCAGCCCCATGGGGCGAGGCATCACAGATACGCAGTATTTT.